This T cell receptor beta chain was documented in a study of blood T cell repertoires in COVID-19. The CDR3 contains 14 residues. Trimming cost V 5 bases and J 8 bases; bases outside gene matches: 12. CDR1 and CDR2 (germline): SQVTM, ANQGSEA. TCRdb's table, derived via immunoSEQ multiplex PCR, lists solely in-frame clones and lacks some. The sample includes 150,000 to 200,000 clones, less than 80% of them seen just once. This clone was counted at least ten times. Material: peripheral blood. The TCR sequence derives from a man aged 50 to 59 who had recovered from COVID-19. The rearrangement links TRBV29-1 to TRBJ1-3, with TRBD1 matching over 7 bases. CDR3 protein: CSVQQGRLGDTIYF. Written as DNA, the CDR3 is TGCAGCGTTCAACAGGGGAGATTGGGAGACACCATATATTTT.